The present T cell receptor beta chain was sequenced within a study of shared T cell receptors in the human thymus. The CDR3 length is 16 residues. Germline V lookup: CDR1 SGHRS, CDR2 YFSETQ. The V and J ends lost 5 bases and 0 bases respectively, with 17 bases between them. The assay was immunoSEQ multiplex PCR, and TCRdb's table has in-frame clones only and misses some. This table holds hundreds of thousands of clones, about 87% found once. These data were also filed under a second study, of human thymus T cells. From that paper: During corrective heart surgery, resections were taken, and the thymus tissue came from them.

The sequenced sample consisted of thymocytes. This chain uses TRBV5-1 with TRBJ1-1; D is unclear. The clonotype originates from a boy younger than two with a congenital heart defect. The CDR3 here is CASRGRTDQMNTEAFF. In DNA form, the CDR3 reads TGCGCCAGCAGGGGGAGAACAGATCAGATGAACACTGAAGCTTTCTTT.